This entry is about one T cell receptor beta chain. Which antigen it targets is not known. No per-base quality is available; no much larger clone lies one base away. The CDR3, cysteine through phenylalanine, is 13 amino acids long. Only CDR3 DNA is held: 39 bases, read in frame from base 1. CDR1 is given as MNHEY and CDR2 as SVGAGI, both from the germline V gene. The V and J ends are trimmed by 6 bases and 9 bases, leaving 15 bases between them. The entry originates in a study of T cell responses to AZD1222 COVID-19 vaccine (dated by TCRdb to the early 2020s). Context from the whole study: AZD1222 recipients given second doses at about 4 weeks or at about 12 weeks were pooled, since spike-specific TCR depth and breadth were not found to differ between the two schedules. A total of about 230 trial participants underwent TCR sequencing, of whom roughly 210 received two doses of AZD1222 and around 26 received two doses of the MenACWY control vaccine. Enrollment into the trials was organized by age into subgroups of 18-55, 56-69 and 70-plus years, and those subgroups contained roughly 140, 27 and 60 TCR-sequenced participants, respectively.

Beyond this particular receptor, the publication reports: Because no day 14 peak-response samples were available, repertoires were characterized only after the peak T cell response. A significant rise in spike-specific TCR breadth and depth was observed after two AZD1222 doses relative to day 0 and relative to MenACWY recipients. Only six AZD1222 recipients were SARS-CoV-2 seropositive at baseline, limiting conclusions about previously exposed vaccinees. The 56-69-year group was small, and its depth increase did not reach significance, likely because of low power. Reportedly, close to half of the unique spike-specific TCRs recognized epitopes lying outside the regions that are mutated in the B.1.351 and B.1.1.7 variants. Participants were mostly white British, with more females than males. The authors suggested clonal diversity may have been underestimated. The whole spike protein was spanned by vaccine-associated CD4 TCRs, and dominant responses were seen in regions 160-218 and 743-854.

The CDR3 regions of human TCRbeta chains were subjected to immunosequencing. Per the original workflow: TCRs in the repertoires were matched against a reference library of SARS-CoV-2-specific TCRs that had been generated with the MIRA antigen-specificity platform. Breadth was defined as the fraction of unique TCRs that were SARS-CoV-2-associated, and depth was defined as the fraction of total T cells that were SARS-CoV-2-associated. Each spike-specific TCR was assigned to its reactive spike region and to a CD4 or CD8 class using the MIRA data. Log10-transformed breadth and depth values were compared by one-way ANOVA with Sidak's multiple comparisons tests. TCRdb re-hosts the immuneACCESS table, in-frame sequences only. Its copies lack some clones; in the studies checked, an unresolved V gene accounts for under half of them, and the cause for the rest is not known. Clone size and the V and J calls come from that table; the DNA yielded D and trimming. The table for this sample lists 60,000 to 85,000 clones; 85% of them were counted only once. Clones ranked in the top ten supply just over 20% of the sample.

This specimen's time point label, per the study, means: baseline before first vaccination. Vaccinee samples were obtained from the UK trials COV001 and COV002, which included a single-blind randomized controlled phase 2/3 trial of AZD1222 (ChAdOx1 nCoV-19) in healthy adults. For TCRbeta chain sequencing, PBMC samples from trial participants were taken at day 0 and at day 28 after the second dose. The specimen comprised peripheral blood, sampled on day 0 of AZD1222 vaccination. The TCR comes from an adult in good health. The V and J genes are TRBV6-5 and TRBJ2-1; the D gene is perhaps TRBD1, from 5 matching bases. The DNA is as follows: TGTGCCAGCAGAGTGGACACAGTCCGTGAGCAGTTCTTC. It is translated as CASRVDTVREQFF.